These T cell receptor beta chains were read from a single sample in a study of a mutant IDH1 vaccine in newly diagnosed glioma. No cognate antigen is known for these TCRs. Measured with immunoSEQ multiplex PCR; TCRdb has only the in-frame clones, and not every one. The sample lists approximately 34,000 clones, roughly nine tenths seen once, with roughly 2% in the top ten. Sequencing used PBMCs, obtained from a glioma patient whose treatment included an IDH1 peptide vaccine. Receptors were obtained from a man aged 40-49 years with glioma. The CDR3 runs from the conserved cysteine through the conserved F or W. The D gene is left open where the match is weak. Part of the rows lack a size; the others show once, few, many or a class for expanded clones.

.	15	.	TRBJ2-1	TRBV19	TGTGCCAGTAGTATGGGGTCTGATAGCTACAATGAGCAGTTCTTC	CASSMGSDSYNEQFF
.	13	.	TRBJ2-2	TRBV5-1	TGCGCCAGCAGCTTGGCAGGGCCCGGGGAGCTGTTTTTT	CASSLAGPGELFF
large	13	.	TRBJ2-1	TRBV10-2	TGCGCCAGCAGTGGGACGGAGCAGAATGAGCAGTTCTTC	CASSGTEQNEQFF
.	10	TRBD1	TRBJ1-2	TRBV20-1	TGCAGTCAGACAGGGAATGGCTACACCTTC	CSQTGNGYTF
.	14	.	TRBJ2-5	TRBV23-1	TGCGCCAGCAGACACTGCAGGGCCTCGCGGACCCAGTACTTC	CASRHCRASRTQYF
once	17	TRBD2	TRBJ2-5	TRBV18	TGTGCCAGCTCACCAAAGCGCGCCACAATAGCGGGAGAGACCCAGTACTTC	CASSPKRATIAGETQYF
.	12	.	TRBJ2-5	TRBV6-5	TGTGCCAGCACGGGGTTACAAGAGACCCAGTACTTC	CASTGLQETQYF
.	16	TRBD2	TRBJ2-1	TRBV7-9	TGTGCCAGCAGTTTCGGCGGGCGGGGGGCCTACAATGAGCAGTTCTTC	CASSFGGRGAYNEQFF
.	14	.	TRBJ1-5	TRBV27	TGTGCCAGCAGCCCAACCCGGAGCAATCAGCCCCAGCATTTT	CASSPTRSNQPQHF
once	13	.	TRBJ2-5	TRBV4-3	TGCGCCAGCAGCCAAGAAAGGGTACAGACCCAGTACTTC	CASSQERVQTQYF
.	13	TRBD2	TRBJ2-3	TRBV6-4	TGTGCCAGCAGTAGCGGGGGCACAGATACGCAGTATTTT	CASSSGGTDTQYF
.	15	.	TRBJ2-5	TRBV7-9	TGTGCCAGCAGCTTATTCTATTCGCTGGGAGAGACCCAGTACTTC	CASSLFYSLGETQYF
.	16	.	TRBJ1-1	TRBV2	TGTGCCAGCAGTCCACCCTACGAGGGTGTATACACTGAAGCTTTCTTT	CASSPPYEGVYTEAFF
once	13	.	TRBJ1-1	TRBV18	TGTGCCAGCTCACCACACCGGGACACTGAAGCTTTCTTT	CASSPHRDTEAFF
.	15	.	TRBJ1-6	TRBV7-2	TGTGCCAGCAGCTTATTCAGGACAAACAATTCACCCCTCCACTTT	CASSLFRTNNSPLHF
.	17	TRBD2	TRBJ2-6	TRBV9	TGTGCCAGCACCCCCGCTGAGGGGAGGGCTGGGGCCAACGTCCTGACTTTC	CASTPAEGRAGANVLTF
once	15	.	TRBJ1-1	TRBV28	TGTGCCAGCAGTCCACTGAGGACTGCGGACCCTGAAGCTTTCTTT	CASSPLRTADPEAFF
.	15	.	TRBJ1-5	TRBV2	TGTGCCAGCAGCTCTACCGCGGGGACAAATCAGCCCCAGCATTTT	CASSSTAGTNQPQHF
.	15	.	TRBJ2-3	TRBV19	TGTGCCAGTAGTATGTTGCAATTCGGCACAGATACGCAGTATTTT	CASSMLQFGTDTQYF
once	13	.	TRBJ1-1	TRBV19	TGTGCCAGTAGTGCGGCTCAGAACACTGAAGCTTTCTTT	CASSAAQNTEAFF